Below, 14 T cell receptor beta chains from the same sample are listed, as sequenced in a study of blood T cell repertoires in COVID-19. Sequencing used immunoSEQ multiplex PCR; TCRdb keeps in-frame clones, though not all of them. This sample has 95,000 to 150,000 clones, with 80% to 90% found just once. The sample was peripheral blood. These receptors originate from a man aged 35 to 55 with acute or convalescent COVID-19.

This chain joins TRBV5-8 and TRBJ1-2; 7 bases map to TRBD1. This CDR3 comprises 15 residues. V shed 4 bases, J shed 0 bases, and the junction held 6 bases outside the gene matches. Germline lookup yields CDR1 SGHTS and CDR2 YDEGEE. The DNA of the CDR3 is TGTGCCAGCAGCGGGTGGACAGGACCTAACTATGGCTACACCTTC. Its protein is CASSGWTGPNYGYTF.

This sequence joins TRBV2 and TRBJ1-1, with 7 bases that match TRBD1. Unmatched junction bases numbered 5, after V lost 6 bases and J lost 7 bases. The germline CDR1 and CDR2 sequences are SNHLY and FYNNEI. The CDR3 has 12 residues. The CDR3 spells CASRGGIIEAFF. The DNA for the CDR3 is TGTGCCAGCAGAGGGGGCATTATTGAAGCTTTCTTT.

The chain recombines TRBV4-1 with TRBJ1-6; D perhaps matches TRBD1 (6 bases). Germline assignment: CDR1 MGHRA and CDR2 YSYEKL. This CDR3 comprises 17 residues. V lost 0 bases to trimming and J lost 5 bases, with 14 bases between them. The DNA of the CDR3 is TGCGCCAGCAGCCAAGAGGCCACAGGGAGACATAATTCACCCCTCCACTTT. Residues: CASSQEATGRHNSPLHF.

The J gene is TRBJ1-3, the V gene TRBV25-1; weak D call: TRBD1 (5 bases). Germline CDR1 MGHDK, CDR2 SYGVNS. This CDR3 spans 12 amino acids. V was pared by 6 bases and J by 7 bases, with 10 bases between. The CDR3 bases are TGTGCCAGCAGCCCAAAGGGGAACACCATATATTTT. It is translated as CASSPKGNTIYF.

This clone has at least ten counts. The chain joins TRBV19 to TRBJ1-5; the match to TRBD1 covers 8 bases. The V gene end was trimmed by 0 bases and the J gene end by 6 bases; junction bases not matched to a gene: 7. CDR1 and CDR2 (germline): LNHDA, SQIVND (reference sequence). This CDR3 has 16 amino acids. The CDR3 loop reads CASSIDWTGYLQPQHF. The CDR3 DNA is TGTGCCAGTAGTATAGATTGGACAGGGTATCTTCAGCCCCAGCATTTT.

V gene TRBV27 combines with J gene TRBJ1-3, with D unresolved. Germline V gene data show CDR1 as MNHEY and CDR2 as SMNVEV (reference sequence). CDR3 length: 16 amino acids. V lost 2 bases to trimming and J lost 0 bases, with 11 bases between them. In nucleotides, the CDR3 is TGTGCCAGCAGTTTACGGCGCAGGTTCTCTGGAAACACCATATATTTT. Encoded protein: CASSLRRRFSGNTIYF.

The chain uses TRBV7-9 and TRBJ1-1; 10 bases align to TRBD1. Losses at the gene ends were 5 bases for V and 3 bases for J; bases not matched to a gene: 6. The CDR3 covers 15 residues. Looked up from germline, CDR1 is SEHNR and CDR2 is FQNEAQ (reference sequence). The CDR3 here is CASSPAGTGDTEAFF. In DNA form, the CDR3 reads TGTGCCAGCAGCCCAGCCGGGACAGGGGACACTGAAGCTTTCTTT.

The chain carries TRBV30 and TRBJ2-6, with 8 bases aligning to TRBD1. This CDR3 region has 15 residues. In germline, CDR1 is GTSNPN, CDR2 SVGIG (reference sequence). V dropped 5 bases and J dropped 0; count of bases not matched to a gene: 3. CDR3 region: CAWDRGPSGANVLTF. The CDR3 DNA reads as TGTGCCTGGGACAGGGGCCCCTCTGGGGCCAACGTCCTGACTTTC.

The gene calls are TRBV27 and TRBJ2-2; TRBD2 matches 14 bases. The J segment lost 7 bases and the V segment lost 7 bases, leaving 5 bases of the junction unmatched. Germline V lookup: CDR1 MNHEY, CDR2 SMNVEV (reference sequence). There are 15 residues in the CDR3. The DNA for the CDR3 is TGTGCCAGCACCAGGACTAGCGGGAGGATCGGGGAGCTGTTTTTT. Its translation is CASTRTSGRIGELFF.

This clone has a single count. This chain connects TRBV7-2 to TRBJ2-7, with TRBD2 identical over 9 bases. The CDR3 consists of 14 residues. CDR1 and CDR2 (germline): SGHTA, FQGNSA. V dropped 1 base and J dropped 3; count of bases not matched to a gene: 1. The CDR3 protein is CASSLGTSVYEQYF. The CDR3 DNA is TGTGCCAGCAGCTTAGGGACTAGCGTCTACGAGCAGTACTTC. Based on the CDR3 plus reference TRBV7-2 and TRBJ2-7, the full variable domain is GAGVSQSPSNKVTEKGKDVELRCDPISGHTALYWYRQSLGQGLEFLIYFQGNSAPDKSGLPSDRFSAERTGGSVSTLTIQRTQQEDSAVYLCASSLGTSVYEQYFGPGTRLTVT.

As DNA, the CDR3 is TGTGCCAGCAGCAATCTCGGGGGGCCGAATTCCGGGGAGCTGTTTTTT. Translation gives CASSNLGGPNSGELFF. This chain links TRBV21-1 with TRBJ2-2; the listed D gene, TRBD2, was not tested against the DNA. TRBV21-1 is recorded as a pseudogene. The CDR3 has 16 residues.

The rearrangement links TRBV27 to TRBJ1-2; 7 bases align to TRBD1. This CDR3 spans 16 amino acids. V lost 1 base and J lost 0; bases outside the gene matches: 5. Per the germline V gene, CDR1 is MNHEY and CDR2 is SMNVEV (reference sequence). The CDR3: CASSLLTGTSNYGYTF. CDR3 nucleotide sequence: TGTGCCAGCAGTTTATTGACAGGGACTTCTAACTATGGCTACACCTTC.

V usage is TRBV15 and J usage is TRBJ1-2; D gene ambiguous. Trimming left V 0 bases short and J 4 bases short, with 6 bases between. Looked up from germline, CDR1 is LNHNV and CDR2 is YYDKDF (reference sequence). This CDR3 contains 13 residues. The CDR3 DNA reads as TGTGCCACCAGCAGAGATGGCAGCTATGGCTACACCTTC. Residues: CATSRDGSYGYTF.

This chain links TRBV6-5 with TRBJ1-1, with D tentatively TRBD1 (5 bases). V gave up 6 bases and J gave up 2 bases, with 10 bases separating them. CDR3 length equals 13 residues. Germline-derived CDR1 and CDR2 are MNHEY and SVGAGI. CDR3 protein: CASRPTGNTEAFF. The CDR3 coding sequence is TGTGCCAGCAGGCCAACAGGAAACACTGAAGCTTTCTTT.